These 21 T cell receptor beta chains share one sample of origin, sequenced in a study of cytomegalovirus exposure and HLA in healthy donors. Primers included in the PCR were 60 Vbeta and 13 Jbeta primers. TCRdb's table, derived via immunoSEQ multiplex PCR, lists solely in-frame clones and lacks some. With roughly 110,000 clones in the sample, the ten largest clones hold approximately 6.8%. The specimen sequenced was PBMCs. These receptors were taken from a man aged 35-49 years in good health and CMV-seropositive.

The CDR3 region has the DNA TGTGCCAGCAGCCAAGAGGGACTAGCGGGAGACGAGCAGTACTTC. Its protein product is CASSQEGLAGDEQYF. The chain employs TRBV7-2 and TRBJ2-5; 14 bases agree with TRBD2. TRBJ2-7 explains the end of the DNA better; the J call may be wrong. The CDR3 loop spans 15 amino acids. Germline V CDR1 and CDR2: SGHTA, FQGNSA.

The chain is built from TRBV5-5 and TRBJ2-2, with TRBD2 identical over 15 bases. Losses at the gene ends were 4 bases for V and 5 bases for J; bases not matched to a gene: 6. CDR3 size: 17 residues. CDR1 SGHKS and CDR2 YYEKEE come from the germline V gene (reference sequence). The CDR3 reads CASSPGLAGGGTGELFF. The CDR3 DNA reads as TGTGCCAGCAGCCCGGGACTAGCGGGAGGAGGAACCGGGGAGCTGTTTTTT.

This sequence joins TRBV7-8 and TRBJ1-5; tentatively, D is TRBD1 (6 bases). Trimming shortened V by 5 bases and J by 1 base, and 12 bases separated the two germline ends. Germline-derived CDR1 and CDR2 are SGHVS and FQNEAQ. The CDR3 runs 15 residues. The CDR3 reads CASSPRTDSNQPQHF. The CDR3 coding sequence is TGTGCCAGCAGCCCAAGGACAGACAGCAATCAGCCCCAGCATTTT.

The chain couples TRBV20-1 to TRBJ2-5, with D possibly matching TRBD1 (5 bases). The better agreement between TRBJ2-7 and the DNA end casts doubt on the J call. CDR1 and CDR2 (germline): DFQATT, SNEGSKA (reference sequence). The CDR3 sequence is 11 residues long. The CDR3 loop is CSASWGAEQYF. For the CDR3, the DNA is TGCAGTGCTAGTTGGGGCGCCGAGCAGTACTTC.

V usage is TRBV4-2 and J usage is TRBJ2-5; 12 bases are a match to TRBD2. The J call may be wrong; the DNA end is better matched by TRBJ2-7. The CDR3 is 16 residues long. CDR1 is LGHNA and CDR2 is YNFKEQ in the germline V gene. CDR3: CASSHQLAGGEREQYF. CDR3 nucleotides: TGTGCCAGCAGCCACCAACTAGCGGGAGGTGAACGCGAGCAGTACTTC.

The V gene is TRBV18, the J gene TRBJ2-1; TRBD1 aligns across 8 bases. Germline V gene lookup returns CDR1 KGHSH and CDR2 LQKENI. The V and J ends lost 3 bases and 8 bases, in that order; junction bases with no gene match: 6. This CDR3 is 14 amino acids long. CDR3 sequence (DNA): TGTGCCAGCTCACCTACAGGGGGGAGTGATGAGCAGTTCTTC. As protein: CASSPTGGSDEQFF. The variable domain in full, completed from reference TRBV18 and TRBJ2-1, reads NAGVMQNPRHLVRRRGQEARLRCSPMKGHSHVYWYRQLPEEGLKFMVYLQKENIIDESGMPKERFSAEFPKEGPSILRIQQVVRGDSAAYFCASSPTGGSDEQFFGPGTRLTVL.

The J gene is TRBJ2-2, the V gene TRBV9; 9 bases agree with TRBD1. The CDR3 contains 15 residues. Germline V gives CDR1 SGDLS, CDR2 YYNGEE. Losses at the gene ends were 3 bases for V and 1 base for J; bases not matched to a gene: 1. The CDR3 sequence: CASSGTGENTGELFF. DNA for the CDR3: TGTGCCAGCAGCGGGACAGGGGAGAACACCGGGGAGCTGTTTTTT.

The chain has TRBV5-1 and TRBJ2-2, with D possibly being TRBD1 (6 bases). The CDR3 consists of 14 residues. Per germline, CDR1 SGHRS and CDR2 YFSETQ. V was cut by 4 bases and J by 1 base, with 8 bases left in between. The CDR3 region is CASSEQGNTGELFF. In DNA form, the CDR3 reads TGCGCCAGCAGCGAACAGGGGAACACCGGGGAGCTGTTTTTT.

DNA for the CDR3: TGTGCCAGCAGCAGATTACAGGGGATGTTCACTGAAGCTTTCTTT. This translates into CASSRLQGMFTEAFF. V and J are TRBV7-2 and TRBJ1-1, with 7 bases fitting TRBD1. The CDR3 has 15 amino acids. Germline assignment: CDR1 SGHTA and CDR2 FQGNSA. Unmatched junction bases numbered 10, after V lost 5 bases and J lost 4 bases.

The J gene is TRBJ2-7, the V gene TRBV2, with no clear D. V lost 2 bases and J 0 bases, leaving 11 bases between the germline ends. The CDR3 loop spans 15 amino acids. The V gene's germline CDR1 is SNHLY and CDR2 FYNNEI. The CDR3, as DNA: TGTGCCAGCAGTGAAACGAGGCAGAGCTCCTACGAGCAGTACTTC. As protein: CASSETRQSSYEQYF. The full variable domain, rest sourced from reference TRBV2 and TRBJ2-7, is EPEVTQTPSHQVTQMGQEVILRCVPISNHLYFYWYRQILGQKVEFLVSFYNNEISEKSEIFDDQFSVERPDGSNFTLKIRSTKLEDSAMYFCASSETRQSSYEQYFGPGTRLTVT.

The chain employs TRBV29-1 and TRBJ2-1; the match to TRBD2 covers 11 bases. The CDR3 loop spans 15 amino acids. Germline CDR1 reads SQVTM; CDR2 reads ANQGSEA. Written as DNA, the CDR3 is TGCAGTCTAGCGGGAGGCATTAGCTCCTACAATGAGCAGTTCTTC. Protein: CSLAGGISSYNEQFF.

The chain recombines TRBV19 with TRBJ2-3; D is undetermined. CDR3 length: 14 amino acids. Trimming shortened V by 9 bases and J by 1 base, and 14 bases separated the two germline ends. CDR1 is LNHDA, CDR2 SQIVND, per germline (reference sequence). DNA of the CDR3: TGTGCCAGCGCAGTGTACCAAGGCACAGATACGCAGTATTTT. Protein product: CASAVYQGTDTQYF.

CDR3 coding DNA: TGTGCCAGCAGCCGCATAGCGGGAGTCCCCGGGGAGCTGTTTTTT. Translation: CASSRIAGVPGELFF. The chain combines TRBV5-4 with TRBJ2-2, with 9 bases aligning to TRBD2. Germline V lookup: CDR1 SGHNT, CDR2 YYREEE (reference sequence). V lost 4 bases and J lost 6; bases outside the gene matches: 7. The CDR3 is 15 residues long.

The rearrangement uses TRBV27 and TRBJ2-3; TRBD2 matches 7 bases. CDR1 is MNHEY and CDR2 is SMNVEV in the germline V gene (reference sequence). There are 14 residues in the CDR3. V shed 2 bases, J shed 5 bases, and the junction held 4 bases outside the gene matches. Here the CDR3 reads CASSLGLAGDTQYF. DNA for the CDR3: TGTGCCAGCAGTTTAGGGTTAGCGGGAGATACGCAGTATTTT.

V is TRBV7-9 and J is TRBJ1-4; D is undetermined. Germline CDR1 and CDR2: SEHNR and FQNEAQ (reference sequence). V was pared by 1 base and J by 11 bases, with 17 bases between. CDR3 length: 15 amino acids. In nucleotides, the CDR3 is TGTGCCAGCAGCTTAGTAGATCGGGGATGGAGGAAACTGTTTTTT. It codes for CASSLVDRGWRKLFF.

The rearrangement uses TRBV18 and TRBJ1-1; D unclear. Germline V gene data show CDR1 as KGHSH and CDR2 as LQKENI. This CDR3 comprises 13 residues. V was pared by 5 bases and J by 4 bases, with 11 bases between. CDR3 amino acids: CASSSTGSTEAFF. For the CDR3, the DNA is TGTGCCAGCTCAAGCACCGGGAGCACTGAAGCTTTCTTT.

The chain recombines TRBV11-1 with TRBJ2-5, with 10 bases matching TRBD2. The V gene end was trimmed by 0 bases and the J gene end by 6 bases; junction bases not matched to a gene: 10. Germline V lookup: CDR1 SGHAT, CDR2 FQDESV (reference sequence). This CDR3 has 17 amino acids. CDR3 region: CASSLAQSGRAYKTQYF. The CDR3 nucleotides are TGTGCCAGCAGCTTAGCGCAAAGCGGGAGGGCTTACAAGACCCAGTACTTC.

The rearrangement joins TRBV9 to TRBJ2-2; unclear D gene. Trimming removed 0 bases at V and 6 bases at J, with 6 bases between. The CDR3 is 13 amino acids. Germline loops: CDR1 SGDLS, CDR2 YYNGEE. CDR3 in amino acids: CASSVGGSGELFF. The DNA of the CDR3 is TGTGCCAGCAGCGTAGGAGGCTCCGGGGAGCTGTTTTTT.

The chain has TRBV10-3 and TRBJ1-4, with 10 bases that match TRBD1. V lost 3 bases to trimming and J lost 8 bases; unmatched junction nucleotides: 6. Germline V lookup: CDR1 ENHRY, CDR2 SYGVKD. CDR3 length equals 15 residues. CDR3 sequence (DNA): TGTGCCATCAGTGACAGACAGGGGGCGAGGGAAAAACTGTTTTTT. Translation: CAISDRQGAREKLFF.

This chain joins TRBV29-1 and TRBJ2-2; 13 bases fit TRBD2. J gave up 7 bases and V 5 bases, and 7 bases lay outside the gene matches. Germline V gene data show CDR1 as SQVTM and CDR2 as ANQGSEA. This CDR3 is built from 15 residues. Here the CDR3 DNA reads TGCAGCGTTCAACTAGCGGGAGGGCCAATCGGGGAGCTGTTTTTT. Amino acid sequence: CSVQLAGGPIGELFF.

This chain links TRBV5-1 with TRBJ2-7; possible D gene TRBD2, 5 bases. Germline lookup yields CDR1 SGHRS and CDR2 YFSETQ. CDR3 size: 16 residues. Trimming left V 2 bases short and J 0 bases short, with 15 bases between. DNA of the CDR3: TGCGCCAGCAGCTTAGCTGACTGGGCGGGCTCCTACGAGCAGTACTTC. This gives the protein CASSLADWAGSYEQYF.